This T cell receptor beta chain derives from a study of tumor-infiltrating lymphocytes in primary liver carcinoma. CDR1 is MNHNY and CDR2 is SVGAGI in the germline V gene (reference sequence). CDR3 length: 14 residues. As concerns this clonotype: This may be a read error: a much more frequent sequence differs by one nucleotide.

Co-extracted RNA and DNA came from approximately 20-30 mg of unsorted bulk tissue. Using a constant-region primer together with ProtoScript II reverse transcriptase, TCR beta cDNA was made from approximately 500 ng of total RNA. Libraries covering TCR beta were generated through three nested multiplex PCR rounds (using a slightly modified ARM-PCR). The first two PCR rounds, around 10 cycles each, used TRBV1-TRBV30 forward primers and a C-beta reverse primer. One entry per CDR3 protein results from TCRdb running MiXCR on the multiplex PCR reads. Of approximately 92,000 distinct CDR3 sequences in the sample, about 70% were seen once.

The TCR was taken from a man aged 40-50 years with primary liver carcinoma and hepatitis B virus infection. Sequenced input: tumor-adjacent normal liver tissue. The chain combines TRBV6-6 with TRBJ2-5; 8 bases agree with TRBD2. In DNA, the CDR3 is TGTGCCAGCAGTTACCTGGCGGGAGGAGAGAGCCAGTACTTC. Encoded protein: CASSYLAGGESQYF.